These 2 T cell receptor beta chains originate from one sample sequenced in a study of blood T cell repertoires in COVID-19. This table comes from immunoSEQ multiplex PCR, and its TCRdb copy is limited to in-frame clones, with some not included. The sample includes about 150,000 clones, more than 75% of them seen just once. Sequenced input: peripheral blood. Every receptor here comes from a man aged 45-65 years who had recovered from COVID-19.

The chain joins TRBV5-6 to TRBJ2-3, with 11 bases aligning to TRBD2. CDR1 is SGHDT, CDR2 YYEEEE, per germline. J was trimmed by 11 bases and V by 3 bases; bases with no gene match: 14. The CDR3 spans 16 residues. The CDR3 nucleotides read TGTGCCAGCAGCTCCCCCCAGCTAGCGGGAGGAGAAGGGCAGTATTTT. Amino acid sequence: CASSSPQLAGGEGQYF.

The rearrangement links TRBV7-9 to TRBJ2-5; 8 bases agree with TRBD1. The J segment lost 5 bases and the V segment lost 4 bases, leaving 6 bases of the junction unmatched. This CDR3 has 14 amino acids. Per germline, CDR1 SEHNR and CDR2 FQNEAQ (reference sequence). CDR3 sequence: CASSSPGGQETQYF. The CDR3 nucleotides are TGTGCCAGCAGCTCCCCAGGGGGCCAGGAGACCCAGTACTTC.